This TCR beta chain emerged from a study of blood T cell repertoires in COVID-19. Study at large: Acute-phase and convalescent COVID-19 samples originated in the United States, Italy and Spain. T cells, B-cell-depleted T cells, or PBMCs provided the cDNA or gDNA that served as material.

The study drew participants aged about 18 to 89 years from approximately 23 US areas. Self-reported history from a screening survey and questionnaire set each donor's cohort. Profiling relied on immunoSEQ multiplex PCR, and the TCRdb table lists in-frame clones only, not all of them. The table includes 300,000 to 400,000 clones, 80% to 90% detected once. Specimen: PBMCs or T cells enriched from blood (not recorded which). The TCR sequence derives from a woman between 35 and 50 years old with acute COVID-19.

The CDR3: CASRPTGSWANVLTF. The CDR3 DNA reads TGTGCCAGCAGGCCCACAGGGAGCTGGGCCAACGTCCTGACTTTC. The V gene is TRBV6-5, the J gene TRBJ2-6, with D perhaps matching TRBD1 (6 bases). The CDR3 has 15 residues. The germline V gene encodes CDR1 MNHEY and CDR2 SVGAGI. V dropped 6 bases and J dropped 5 bases, with 14 bases sitting between them.